Presented here are 25 T cell receptor beta chains from one specimen sequenced in a study of shared clonotypes between healthy human individuals. Some clones are missing from TCRdb's copy, which holds only in-frame ones; the method was immunoSEQ multiplex PCR. The table includes roughly 1,600,000 clones, 98% detected once. Source material: naive CD4+ T cells sorted from blood. Subset defined: CD45RA+ positively selected. All receptors derive from a man between 25 and 39 years old in good health.

This clone appeared a single time. Other DNA variants within this sample encode the same CDR3. The chain joins TRBV18 to TRBJ2-5; no clear D gene. The CDR3 has 13 amino acids. Germline V gives CDR1 KGHSH, CDR2 LQKENI. Trimming took off 1 base at V and 5 bases at J, with 8 bases between the two ends. The CDR3 sequence is CASSPQSQETQYF. The CDR3 DNA reads as TGTGCCAGCTCACCACAGTCCCAGGAGACCCAGTACTTC. Full variable domain (outside the CDR3, taken from reference TRBV18 and TRBJ2-5): NAGVMQNPRHLVRRRGQEARLRCSPMKGHSHVYWYRQLPEEGLKFMVYLQKENIIDESGMPKERFSAEFPKEGPSILRIQQVVRGDSAAYFCASSPQSQETQYFGPGTRLLVL.

The chain carries TRBV6-1 and TRBJ2-7, with D possibly matching TRBD2 (6 bases). The ends were cut back, 6 bases at V and 1 base at J, with 16 bases in the middle. Per the germline V gene, CDR1 is MNHNS and CDR2 is SASEGT. The CDR3 runs 15 residues. The CDR3 DNA reads as TGTGCCAGCAGGAAAATGGGGGGATCTTCCTACGAGCAGTACTTC. Its protein product is CASRKMGGSSYEQYF.

The V and J genes are TRBV27 and TRBJ2-7, with 8 bases identical to TRBD1. V shed 6 bases, J shed 2 bases, and the junction held 9 bases outside the gene matches. Germline CDR1 reads MNHEY; CDR2 reads SMNVEV (reference sequence). The CDR3 length is 15 residues. CDR3 DNA: TGTGCCAGCAGCCCCCTCCGGACAGGGACCTACGAGCAGTACTTC. Translating gives CASSPLRTGTYEQYF.

The chain carries TRBV9 and TRBJ2-3, with TRBD2 identical over 9 bases. The junction had 3 bases not matched to a gene; V was cut back by 2 bases and J by 5 bases. CDR3 length: 14 amino acids. Per the germline V gene, CDR1 is SGDLS and CDR2 is YYNGEE. The CDR3 region has the DNA TGTGCCAGCAGCGTCGATAGCGGGGGAGATACGCAGTATTTT. Residues: CASSVDSGGDTQYF.

The rearrangement joins TRBV5-4 to TRBJ2-3; either TRBD1 or TRBD2 may fit D (6 bases each). V lost 0 bases to trimming and J lost 1 base, with 12 bases between them. This CDR3 contains 16 residues. Germline V CDR1 and CDR2: SGHNT, YYREEE (reference sequence). CDR3 bases: TGTGCCAGCAGCTTGGCCGCCGGGGGCGGCACAGATACGCAGTATTTT. The encoded protein is CASSLAAGGGTDTQYF. The full variable domain, completed using reference TRBV5-4 and TRBJ2-3, is ETGVTQSPTHLIKTRGQQVTLRCSSQSGHNTVSWYQQALGQGPQFIFQYYREEENGRGNFPPRFSGLQFPNYSSELNVNALELDDSALYLCASSLAAGGGTDTQYFGPGTRLTVL.

The rearrangement joins TRBV7-3 to TRBJ2-1; no firm D call. The V end lost 2 bases, the J end lost 6 bases, and 14 bases lay between the germline ends. CDR3 length: 15 amino acids. Germline V gives CDR1 SGHTA, CDR2 FQGTGA. This CDR3 is CASSLVQPGANEQFF. In DNA, the CDR3 is TGTGCCAGCAGCTTAGTGCAACCCGGCGCCAATGAGCAGTTCTTC. Full variable domain (rest looked up from reference TRBV7-3 and TRBJ2-1): GAGVSQTPSNKVTEKGKYVELRCDPISGHTALYWYRQSLGQGPEFLIYFQGTGAADDSGLPNDRFFAVRPEGSVSTLKIQRTERGDSAVYLCASSLVQPGANEQFFGPGTRLTVL.

As regards this clone: This CDR3 is also generated by other DNA sequences in the sample. The chain combines TRBV11-2 with TRBJ2-7; 8 bases agree with TRBD1. V lost 6 bases to trimming and J lost 3 bases; unmatched junction nucleotides: 1. This CDR3 contains 12 residues. Germline loops: CDR1 SGHAT, CDR2 FQNNGV. CDR3 protein: CASSGQGYEQYF. The CDR3 DNA is TGTGCCAGCAGTGGACAGGGCTACGAGCAGTACTTC. Using reference TRBV11-2 and TRBJ2-7 for the parts outside the CDR3, the full variable domain is EAGVAQSPRYKIIEKRQSVAFWCNPISGHATLYWYQQILGQGPKLLIQFQNNGVVDDSQLPKDRFSAERLKGVDSTLKIQPAKLEDSAVYLCASSGQGYEQYFGPGTRLTVT.

This chain links TRBV5-6 with TRBJ2-3; possible D gene TRBD1, 6 bases. The CDR3 is 13 amino acids. Germline CDR1 and CDR2: SGHDT and YYEEEE. The V and J ends lost 4 bases and 6 bases respectively, with 12 bases between them. As DNA, the CDR3 is TGTGCCAGCAGCACGACAGGTTCTGATACGCAGTATTTT. Protein sequence: CASSTTGSDTQYF.

The chain employs TRBV5-6 and TRBJ2-7; D is tentatively TRBD1 or TRBD2 (5 bases each). CDR3 size: 13 residues. Germline loops: CDR1 SGHDT, CDR2 YYEEEE. V lost 4 bases, J lost 4 bases, and 12 bases lay in between. The CDR3 nucleotides are TGTGCCAGCAGCCTACCAGGGAGATACGAGCAGTACTTC. Its translation: CASSLPGRYEQYF.

The rearrangement joins TRBV14 to TRBJ2-7; D call uncertain. CDR1 SGHDN and CDR2 FVKESK come from the germline V gene. The ends were cut back, 0 bases at V and 7 bases at J, with 16 bases in the middle. This CDR3 region has 15 residues. The CDR3 bases are TGTGCCAGCAGCCAAGATTTAGGACGCCTAGGGGAGCAGTACTTC. Translation gives CASSQDLGRLGEQYF. The whole variable domain, filled in from reference TRBV14 and TRBJ2-7, reads EAGVTQFPSHSVIEKGQTVTLRCDPISGHDNLYWYRRVMGKEIKFLLHFVKESKQDESGMPNNRFLAERTGGTYSTLKVQPAELEDSGVYFCASSQDLGRLGEQYFGPGTRLTVT.

The V call is TRBV6-5, the J call TRBJ1-1; the D is unclear. The germline gives CDR1 MNHEY, CDR2 SVGAGI. This CDR3 contains 14 residues. The V gene lost 2 bases and the J gene lost 1 base, with 8 bases spanning the gap. CDR3 residues: CASSYDQWNTEAFF. In DNA, the CDR3 is TGTGCCAGCAGTTACGATCAGTGGAACACTGAAGCTTTCTTT.

This clone was detected only a few times. The chain is built from TRBV10-1 and TRBJ2-7; possibly TRBD2 for D (6 bases). The CDR3 spans 10 residues. V dropped 11 bases and J dropped 5 bases, with 10 bases sitting between them. Germline V lookup: CDR1 WNHNN, CDR2 SYGVQD (reference sequence). Here the CDR3 DNA reads TGCGCCCGCGGGGCACACGAGCAGTACTTC. This codes for CARGAHEQYF.

This clone has a single count. This chain connects TRBV5-6 to TRBJ2-5; the D is unclear. V lost 4 bases to trimming and J lost 5 bases, with 15 bases between them. Germline values: CDR1 SGHDT, CDR2 YYEEEE. The CDR3 runs to 14 residues. The CDR3 bases are TGTGCCAGCAGCGCACAAGGGCGTGGGGAGACCCAGTACTTC. This translates into CASSAQGRGETQYF.

The gene calls are TRBV15 and TRBJ2-2; the D gene is possibly TRBD1 (5 bases). The germline V and J ends were trimmed by 0 bases and 1 base, with 12 bases remaining between them. Germline V CDR1 and CDR2: LNHNV, YYDKDF (reference sequence). This CDR3 has 17 residues. In DNA, the CDR3 is TGTGCCACCAGCAGAGAGGGGCCACCCCGGAACACCGGGGAGCTGTTTTTT. It yields the protein CATSREGPPRNTGELFF. The full variable domain, with the rest looked up from reference TRBV15 and TRBJ2-2, is DAMVIQNPRYQVTQFGKPVTLSCSQTLNHNVMYWYQQKSSQAPKLLFHYYDKDFNNEADTPDNFQSRRPNTSFCFLDIRSPGLGDTAMYLCATSREGPPRNTGELFFGEGSRLTVL.

The chain couples TRBV28 to TRBJ1-5; D is unclear. The CDR3 sequence is 15 residues long. With 6 bases removed from V and 5 bases from J, the gap between germline ends came to 17 bases. CDR1 and CDR2 from the germline V gene are MDHEN and SYDVKM. CDR3 region: CASSPRRKGYQPQHF. In DNA, the CDR3 is TGTGCCAGCAGCCCTCGGCGGAAGGGTTATCAGCCCCAGCATTTT.

The chain recombines TRBV5-4 with TRBJ2-7; D is perhaps TRBD1 (6 bases). Germline CDR1 is SGHNT and CDR2 is YYREEE (reference sequence). This CDR3 is 12 amino acids long. The V and J ends lost 1 base and 6 bases respectively, with 8 bases between them. The CDR3 coding sequence is TGTGCCAGCAGCTTGATGGGGGCCGAGCAGTACTTC. Residues: CASSLMGAEQYF. The complete variable domain, with remaining parts taken from reference TRBV5-4 and TRBJ2-7, reads ETGVTQSPTHLIKTRGQQVTLRCSSQSGHNTVSWYQQALGQGPQFIFQYYREEENGRGNFPPRFSGLQFPNYSSELNVNALELDDSALYLCASSLMGAEQYFGPGTRLTVT.

This clone showed up just once. This sequence joins TRBV27 and TRBJ1-5; 7 positions agree with TRBD1. The ends lost 4 bases at V and 6 bases at J; junction bases unmatched: 6. CDR3 length equals 14 residues. Germline CDR1 MNHEY, CDR2 SMNVEV (reference sequence). This CDR3 is CASSSDRVRQPQHF. The CDR3 coding sequence is TGTGCCAGCAGTTCCGACAGGGTGCGTCAGCCCCAGCATTTT.

The chain couples TRBV5-1 to TRBJ2-7, with 7 bases fitting TRBD1. The germline CDR1 and CDR2 sequences are SGHRS and YFSETQ. The trim removed 5 bases at V and 0 bases at J, leaving 8 bases unmatched. The length of the CDR3 is 15 residues. The CDR3 DNA is TGCGCCAGCAGAAAAGGGACAGACAGCTCCTACGAGCAGTACTTC. This codes for CASRKGTDSSYEQYF. Full variable domain (remainder filled in from reference TRBV5-1 and TRBJ2-7): KAGVTQTPRYLIKTRGQQVTLSCSPISGHRSVSWYQQTPGQGLQFLFEYFSETQRNKGNFPGRFSGRQFSNSRSEMNVSTLELGDSALYLCASRKGTDSSYEQYFGPGTRLTVT.

This clone was found once. The CDR3 loop reads CSVVQPNEQFF. Here the CDR3 DNA reads TGCAGCGTTGTTCAGCCCAATGAGCAGTTCTTC. The chain combines TRBV29-1 with TRBJ2-1; D is undetermined. In germline, CDR1 is SQVTM, CDR2 ANQGSEA. V was clipped by 4 bases and J by 6 bases, with 7 bases between them. CDR3 length: 11 amino acids.

The chain has TRBV5-1 and TRBJ1-2, with 7 positions matching TRBD1. This CDR3 contains 15 residues. Germline loops: CDR1 SGHRS, CDR2 YFSETQ. The ends lost 4 bases at V and 4 bases at J; junction bases unmatched: 10. The CDR3, as DNA: TGCGCCAGCAGCCCTGGCACAGGGGTGTTCTATGGCTACACCTTC. Residues: CASSPGTGVFYGYTF.

On this clone itself: The DNA is omitted, as the CDR3 cannot be located on it reliably, and the CDR3 follows TCRdb's listing. This chain uses TRBV21-1 with TRBJ2-5; the D call of TRBD1 is as the table states it, not checked on the DNA. TRBV21-1 is reported as a pseudogene. The CDR3 sequence runs 16 residues, both termini included. The CDR3 spells CASILGGQGVGETQYF.

The gene calls are TRBV28 and TRBJ1-3, with 8 positions matching TRBD1. This CDR3 region has 16 residues. Germline loops: CDR1 MDHEN, CDR2 SYDVKM. The J segment lost 2 bases and the V segment lost 6 bases, leaving 9 bases of the junction unmatched. CDR3 residues: CASSHGQGRPGNTIYF. Written as DNA, the CDR3 is TGTGCCAGCAGCCACGGACAGGGCAGACCTGGAAACACCATATATTTT.

The chain combines TRBV5-1 with TRBJ2-5; 10 nucleotides match TRBD1. V was clipped by 0 bases and J by 4 bases; unmatched bases: 3. Germline V gene lookup returns CDR1 SGHRS and CDR2 YFSETQ. The CDR3 is made up of 15 amino acids. Here the CDR3 DNA reads TGCGCCAGCAGCTTGGGACAGGGGGCGTCAGAGACCCAGTACTTC. Translated, it gives CASSLGQGASETQYF.

This chain links TRBV18 with TRBJ2-1; tentative D call: TRBD2 (6 bases). Trimming removed 6 bases at V and 2 bases at J, with 20 bases between. This CDR3 spans 17 amino acids. CDR1 is KGHSH and CDR2 is LQKENI in the germline V gene. The CDR3 DNA sequence: TGTGCCAGCTCGCCGGGGGATAGCATCCCTCCCTACAATGAGCAGTTCTTC. Its protein product is CASSPGDSIPPYNEQFF.

The chain combines TRBV18 with TRBJ2-3, with 7 bases fitting TRBD1. Germline values: CDR1 KGHSH, CDR2 LQKENI. This CDR3 spans 17 amino acids. Losses at the gene ends were 3 bases for V and 2 bases for J; bases not matched to a gene: 11. The CDR3 loop reads CASSPESWTGNTDTQYF. CDR3 sequence (DNA): TGTGCCAGCTCACCCGAGTCCTGGACAGGAAACACAGATACGCAGTATTTT.